This T cell receptor (beta chain) was identified during a study of T cell changes during pregnancy in multiple sclerosis. Germline loops: CDR1 SGHVS, CDR2 FQNEAQ. This CDR3 is built from 16 residues. Trimming cost V 4 bases and J 0 bases, with 15 bases left between them. Sequencing used immunoSEQ multiplex PCR; TCRdb keeps in-frame clones, though not all of them. Of 35,000 or so clones listed, approximately 90% are singletons. V is TRBV7-8 and J is TRBJ1-1; D possibly corresponds to TRBD1 (6 bases). Material: CD4+ T cells from peripheral blood mononuclear cells, obtained in the first trimester of pregnancy. This sequence was found in a female donor with multiple sclerosis, enrolled in a pregnancy study. Written as DNA, the CDR3 is TGTGCCAGCAGCTATAGGACAGCCTTGATGAACACTGAAGCTTTCTTT. This translates into CASSYRTALMNTEAFF.